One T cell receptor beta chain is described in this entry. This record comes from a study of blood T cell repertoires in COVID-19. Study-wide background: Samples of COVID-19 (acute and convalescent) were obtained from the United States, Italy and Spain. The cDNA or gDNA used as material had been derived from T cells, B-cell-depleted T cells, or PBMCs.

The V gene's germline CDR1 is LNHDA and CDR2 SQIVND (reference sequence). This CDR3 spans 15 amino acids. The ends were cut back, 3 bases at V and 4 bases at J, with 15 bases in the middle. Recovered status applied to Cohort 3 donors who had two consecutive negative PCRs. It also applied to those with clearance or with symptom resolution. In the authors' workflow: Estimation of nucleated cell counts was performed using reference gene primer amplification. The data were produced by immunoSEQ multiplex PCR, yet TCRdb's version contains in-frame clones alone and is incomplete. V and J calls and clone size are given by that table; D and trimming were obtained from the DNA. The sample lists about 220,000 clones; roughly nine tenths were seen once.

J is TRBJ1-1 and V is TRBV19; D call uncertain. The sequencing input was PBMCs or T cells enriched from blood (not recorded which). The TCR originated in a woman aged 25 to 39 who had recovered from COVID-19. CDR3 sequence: CASSIRRDGLTEAFF. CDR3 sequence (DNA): TGTGCCAGTAGTATCCGTCGGGATGGGCTCACTGAAGCTTTCTTT. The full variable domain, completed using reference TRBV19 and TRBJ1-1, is DGGITQSPKYLFRKEGQNVTLSCEQNLNHDAMYWYRQDPGQGLRLIYYSQIVNDFQKGDIAEGYSVSREKKESFPLTVTSAQKNPTAFYLCASSIRRDGLTEAFFGQGTRLTVV.